These 5 T cell receptor beta chains share one sample of origin, sequenced in a study of early T cells in non-severe SARS-CoV-2 infection listed by TCRdb under 2021. The library was produced with 5' RACE. The run used a NextSeq 500. The public reads were reprocessed in TCRdb via fastp at Q25 and MiXCR, keeping in-frame beta chains. When rows share a CDR3 protein, they turn into one entry using the most common DNA and genes. The sample records approximately 33,000 distinct CDR3 sequences, 5.3% of which are singletons. About 27% of the sample belongs to the ten largest clones. The sample was whole blood. The receptors come from an adult who was a healthcare worker with PCR-confirmed SARS-CoV-2 infection or an uninfected control (not recorded which).

In this sample, this clonotype turned up many times. The chain carries TRBV12-3 or TRBV12-4 and TRBJ1-5; 9 bases map to TRBD1. J was trimmed by 1 base and V by 6 bases; bases with no gene match: 4. The CDR3 sequence is 15 residues long. In DNA, the CDR3 is TGTGCCAGCAGACGGGGACAGGGAAGCAATCAGCCCCAGCATTTT. Translating gives CASRRGQGSNQPQHF.

This clonotype appeared many times. J is TRBJ2-7 and V is TRBV11-3, with 11 bases aligning to TRBD2. Looked up from germline, CDR1 is SGHNT and CDR2 is YENEEA. The CDR3 extends over 13 amino acids. V lost 9 bases to trimming and J lost 2 bases; unmatched junction nucleotides: 3. The CDR3 sequence: CASGTSGTYEQYF. CDR3 nucleotides: TGTGCCAGTGGGACTAGCGGTACCTACGAGCAGTACTTC.

This clonotype was found many times. This rearrangement joins TRBV20-1 to TRBJ2-6; D not certain. V lost 1 base to trimming and J lost 0 bases, with 7 bases between them. Germline CDR1 reads DFQATT; CDR2 reads SNEGSKA (reference sequence). CDR3 size: 15 residues. The chain's CDR3 is CSARVVGSGANVLTF. DNA for the CDR3: TGCAGTGCTAGAGTGGTCGGCTCTGGGGCCAACGTCCTGACTTTC.

The chain combines TRBV29-1 with TRBJ2-7; D ambiguous. Germline V gives CDR1 SQVTM, CDR2 ANQGSEA. Between the trimmed V and J ends, which lost 6 bases and 2 bases, there was a span of 20 bases. This CDR3 spans 15 amino acids. The CDR3, as DNA: TGCAGCGTCGCTCGTCAGGCAGGCCCAACCTACGAGCAGTACTTC. The encoded protein is CSVARQAGPTYEQYF.

This clonotype was detected many times. This chain links TRBV29-1 with TRBJ2-1; 10 nucleotides agree with TRBD1. This CDR3 has 14 residues. The germline gives CDR1 SQVTM, CDR2 ANQGSEA. Losses at the gene ends were 3 bases for V and 7 bases for J; bases not matched to a gene: 6. The CDR3 spells CSVDLDRGRNEQFF. In nucleotides, the CDR3 is TGCAGCGTTGACCTCGACAGGGGGCGAAATGAGCAGTTCTTC.